This entry concerns a single TCR beta chain. The sample originates from a study of Tregs in tolerant kidney transplant recipients. Assay: immunoSEQ multiplex PCR; the TCRdb copy retains only in-frame clones and omits some. This table holds about 240,000 clones, approximately 84% found once. Unstimulated Tregs (CD4+CD25+CD127-) and CD4+CD25- non-Tregs were sorted from PBMCs. Trimming stripped 0 bases from V and 0 bases from J, with 3 bases between. Germline-derived CDR1 and CDR2 are ENHRY and SYGVKD. The CDR3 consists of 13 residues. The chain couples TRBV10-3 to TRBJ2-7, with no clear D. The clonotype was recovered from a human donor in good health. Sequenced: CD4+ T cells from blood. Here the CDR3 DNA reads TGTGCCATCAGTGAGTCAGCCTCCTACGAGCAGTACTTC. It is translated as CAISESASYEQYF.